The clone carrying this TCR beta chain occurred once. The antigen is undetermined. The CDR3 has 13 amino acids. Germline lookup yields CDR1 SGDLS and CDR2 YYNGEE. V lost 3 bases and J lost 6, with 9 bases in between. Time point described: naive CD8 control sorted from an acute-time-point sample. Sequencing was performed with immunoSEQ multiplex PCR; in TCRdb, only in-frame clones are kept and a portion is missing. This table holds 30,000 to 40,000 clones, 70% to 90% found once. These data come from a study of CD8 T cells in acute hepatitis C reinfection. Notes on the study in general: Bulk TCRbeta-only sequencing left public clonotype pairing undetermined. Overrepresentation in the naive pool did not explain the preferential TRBV04 and TRBV06 usage seen in all groups. NS3-1073 specific repertoires were highly diverse across all groups.

The genes are TRBV9 and TRBJ2-2, with D possibly TRBD1 on 5 matching bases. Source material: naive CD8+ T cells from PBMCs. The clonotype comes from a woman under 30 who spontaneously cleared hepatitis C infection. The CDR3 coding sequence is TGTGCCAGCAGCGCAGGGAAACCCGGGGAGCTGTTTTTT. Residues: CASSAGKPGELFF.